The TCR beta chain described here comes from a study of regulatory T cells in long-lasting Graves disease. Germline V lookup: CDR1 DFQATT, CDR2 SNEGSKA (reference sequence). V trimming: 5 bases; J trimming: 7 bases; junction bases outside the gene matches: 7. The CDR3 totals 13 residues. This sample's time point: newly diagnosed GD, antithyroid drugs for less than 3 months. There was RNA extracted from PBMCs, and the TCR library was made from it. This clonotype has only a few counts. Its antigen is not known. Both iRepertoire HTBI primers and Arm-PCR of CDR3 regions were used to build the TCR beta libraries. Using its own MiXCR run on the multiplex PCR reads, TCRdb lists one record per CDR3 protein. The table includes about 470,000 distinct CDR3 sequences, around 15% detected once. Whole-study results and caveats: Favored gene segments in persistent disease were TRBV28, TRBJ1-2 and TRBJ2-5.

The sample was also reused in another study, on T cells in Graves' hyperthyroidism and ophthalmopathy. According to that study: Appearing also in blood were most of the thyroid clonotypes expanded above 0.001. Stable hyperthyroidism was told apart from ophthalmopathy by a model built on 13 V-J features.

Sequenced here: peripheral blood mononuclear cells (PBMCs), sampled at new diagnosis, from a patient treated with antithyroid drugs. The J gene is TRBJ1-5, the V gene TRBV20-1, with 8 nucleotides matching TRBD1. The TCR comes from a man aged 40-49 years with Graves disease. The CDR3 DNA sequence: TGCAGTGCTGGAGGACAGGGCGAACAGCCCCAGCATTTT. This translates into CSAGGQGEQPQHF.